The entry that follows covers one TCR beta chain sequence. Its specificity is not known. The CDR3 covers 14 residues. CDR1 and CDR2 from the germline V gene are SGHVS and FQNEAQ. The junction had 0 bases not matched to a gene; V was cut back by 0 bases and J by 3 bases. This record comes from a study of cytotoxic CD8 clonotypes in ibrutinib-treated CLL. Looking at the study overall: Among responders, roughly 24 were partial and 2 complete; after median around 68 months, approximately 15 stayed remitted and roughly twelve progressed.

With cryopreserved PBMCs as the source, 2 to 2.5 micrograms of genomic DNA went to TCR beta libraries. Study-wide results and caveats: Public clonotypes, an uncommon group, contracted or remained stable on treatment. Clonality climbed at ibrutinib response, then dropped toward baseline at progression.

Only in-frame clones appear in the TCRdb table, and some are missing; sequencing was by immunoSEQ multiplex PCR. In the table there are about 130,000 clones, 80% to 90% of which are singletons. Sequences were derived from PBMCs, sampled after 24 months of ibrutinib treatment. This receptor was obtained from a human donor with chronic lymphocytic leukemia. The rearrangement uses TRBV7-8 and TRBJ2-7; 9 nucleotides match TRBD2. CDR3 sequence reads: CASSLASGSYEQYF. Here the CDR3 DNA reads TGTGCCAGCAGCTTAGCTAGCGGGAGCTACGAGCAGTACTTC.